One sample yielded the 8 T cell receptor beta chains listed below, sequenced in a study of OX40 agonist ivuxolimab in advanced cancers. Assay: immunoSEQ multiplex PCR; the TCRdb copy retains only in-frame clones and omits some. This sample yields roughly 72,000 clones, of which roughly 80% are seen a single time; over 4% belongs to the top ten. The material was CD4+ or CD8+ T cells sorted from blood, obtained in a trial of the OX40 agonist ivuxolimab. Receptors originate from an adult with an advanced solid tumor such as melanoma, head and neck, liver or kidney cancer.

The V gene is TRBV11-2, the J gene TRBJ2-5, with TRBD2 matching 7 bases. Per the germline V gene, CDR1 is SGHAT and CDR2 is FQNNGV. V was pared by 5 bases and J by 1 base, with 4 bases of the junction left unmatched. The CDR3 runs 14 residues. CDR3 protein: CASSVREAQETQYF. The CDR3 DNA reads as TGTGCCAGCAGCGTCCGGGAGGCCCAAGAGACCCAGTACTTC.

This clone was seen more than once but under ten times. The rearrangement uses TRBV7-9 and TRBJ2-1, with D unclear. V lost 5 bases and J 10 bases, leaving 21 bases between the germline ends. Germline V gives CDR1 SEHNR, CDR2 FQNEAQ (reference sequence). The CDR3 totals 15 residues. The CDR3 DNA follows: TGTGCCAGCAGCCCCAAAGAGAGGATCGGCCGGGAGCAGTTCTTC. Amino acid sequence: CASSPKERIGREQFF. The variable domain in full, with the rest retrieved from reference TRBV7-9 and TRBJ2-1, is DTGVSQNPRHKITKRGQNVTFRCDPISEHNRLYWYRQTLGQGPEFLTYFQNEAQLEKSRLLSDRFSAERPKGSFSTLEIQRTEQGDSAMYLCASSPKERIGREQFFGPGTRLTVL.

This chain joins TRBV2 and TRBJ2-3; 8 nucleotides align to TRBD2. There are 16 residues in the CDR3. Germline V gene sequence: CDR1 SNHLY, CDR2 FYNNEI. V was pared by 0 bases and J by 4 bases, with 6 bases of the junction left unmatched. CDR3 in DNA: TGTGCCAGCAGTGAAGCGACGGGGGGGATCGCAGATACGCAGTATTTT. Amino acids: CASSEATGGIADTQYF.

The chain couples TRBV5-1 to TRBJ1-1; D gene unclear. CDR1 and CDR2 from the germline V gene are SGHRS and YFSETQ. The CDR3 length is 13 residues. Trimming pared 5 bases from V and 1 base from J, leaving 9 bases between. CDR3 nucleotide sequence: TGCGCCAGCAGGAGCAGACAGAACACTGAAGCTTTCTTT. Translating it yields CASRSRQNTEAFF.

This chain uses TRBV18 with TRBJ1-2; 8 bases match TRBD1. The V gene's germline CDR1 is KGHSH and CDR2 LQKENI. V was pared by 3 bases and J by 3 bases, with 9 bases of the junction left unmatched. This CDR3 spans 16 amino acids. The DNA of the CDR3 is TGTGCCAGCTCACCGGGGACAGGAACGGCATACTATGGCTACACCTTC. Translated, it gives CASSPGTGTAYYGYTF.

The table lists this clone with many counts. This chain connects TRBV30 to TRBJ1-5; perhaps TRBD1 as D (5 bases). V shed 2 bases and J shed 0 bases, with 8 bases lying between them. Germline V gene sequence: CDR1 GTSNPN, CDR2 SVGIG (reference sequence). CDR3 length: 14 residues. CDR3: CAWSSQVSNQPQHF. The CDR3 DNA sequence: TGTGCCTGGAGTTCACAGGTTAGCAATCAGCCCCAGCATTTT.

The rearrangement joins TRBV2 to TRBJ2-7; D may be TRBD1 (5 bases). V lost 4 bases and J lost 2, with 6 bases in between. CDR3 size: 12 residues. The germline V gene has CDR1 SNHLY and CDR2 FYNNEI. CDR3 DNA: TGTGCCAGCAGTGGACAGACCTACGAGCAGTACTTC. It specifies CASSGQTYEQYF. The whole variable domain, remainder taken from reference TRBV2 and TRBJ2-7, is EPEVTQTPSHQVTQMGQEVILRCVPISNHLYFYWYRQILGQKVEFLVSFYNNEISEKSEIFDDQFSVERPDGSNFTLKIRSTKLEDSAMYFCASSGQTYEQYFGPGTRLTVT.

This clone was counted between two and nine times. The V and J genes are TRBV4-1 and TRBJ1-1, with TRBD1 matching 9 bases. The germline V gene encodes CDR1 MGHRA and CDR2 YSYEKL. This CDR3 is built from 13 residues. V lost 7 bases to trimming and J lost 8 bases; unmatched junction nucleotides: 8. CDR3 region: CASTTGTGSEAFF. CDR3 coding DNA: TGCGCCAGCACAACCGGGACAGGGTCCGAAGCTTTCTTT.